Reported below is one TCR beta chain. This CDR3 region has 15 residues. V was shortened by 1 base and J by 3 bases, with 10 bases between the two germline ends. Germline values: CDR1 SGHVS, CDR2 FQNEAQ. The entry originates in a study of CD4 T cell repertoires in COVID-19. Profiled with immunoSEQ multiplex PCR; TCRdb holds only in-frame clones, not every one. This table has about 75,000 clones, approximately 83% appearing once. The chain is built from TRBV7-8 and TRBJ1-5; no definite D call. The sequencing here drew on CD4+ T cells from peripheral blood, taken after recovery from COVID-19. The clonotype originates from a human donor who had COVID-19. CDR3 region: CASSLGREINQPQHF. CDR3 DNA sequence: TGTGCCAGCAGCTTAGGCCGAGAAATCAATCAGCCCCAGCATTTT.